This record covers a single T cell receptor beta chain. This entry is derived from a study of T cells in tuberculosis. The method was immunoSEQ multiplex PCR; TCRdb's version includes in-frame clones alone and lacks a portion of them. The top ten hold over 2% of the sample, which has about 30,000 clones, 95% to 96% seen once. This CDR3 comprises 14 residues. Germline-derived CDR1 and CDR2 are MNHEY and SVGAGI. Trimming at V came to 6 bases and at J to 3 bases, leaving 5 bases not matched to a gene. The TCR originated in a donor aged 10 to 29 with latent tuberculosis or without tuberculosis infection. This sequence joins TRBV6-5 and TRBJ1-3; 7 bases line up with TRBD1. The sample consisted of PBMCs. CDR3: CASRQTGRGNTIYF. The CDR3 bases are TGTGCCAGCAGACAGACAGGGCGTGGAAACACCATATATTTT.